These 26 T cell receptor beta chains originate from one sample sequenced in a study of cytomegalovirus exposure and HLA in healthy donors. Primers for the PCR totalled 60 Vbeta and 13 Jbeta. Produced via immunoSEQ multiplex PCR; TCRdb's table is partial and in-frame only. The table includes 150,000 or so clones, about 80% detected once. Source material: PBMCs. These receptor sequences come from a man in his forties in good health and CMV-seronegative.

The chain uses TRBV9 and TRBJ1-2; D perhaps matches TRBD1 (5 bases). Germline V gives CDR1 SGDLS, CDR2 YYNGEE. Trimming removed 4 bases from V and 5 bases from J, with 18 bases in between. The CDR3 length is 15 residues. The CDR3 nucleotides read TGTGCCAGCAGCACCCGCCGGGACTCTTCTTATGGCTACACCTTC. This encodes CASSTRRDSSYGYTF.

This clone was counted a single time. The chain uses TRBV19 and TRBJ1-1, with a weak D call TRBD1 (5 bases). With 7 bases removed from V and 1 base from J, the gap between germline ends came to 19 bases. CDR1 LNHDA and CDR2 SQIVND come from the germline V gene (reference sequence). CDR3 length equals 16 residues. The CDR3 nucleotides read TGTGCCAGTACTCAACTTAACGGGGGGACGAACACTGAAGCTTTCTTT. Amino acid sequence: CASTQLNGGTNTEAFF. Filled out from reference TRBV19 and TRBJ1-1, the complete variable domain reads DGGITQSPKYLFRKEGQNVTLSCEQNLNHDAMYWYRQDPGQGLRLIYYSQIVNDFQKGDIAEGYSVSREKKESFPLTVTSAQKNPTAFYLCASTQLNGGTNTEAFFGQGTRLTVV.

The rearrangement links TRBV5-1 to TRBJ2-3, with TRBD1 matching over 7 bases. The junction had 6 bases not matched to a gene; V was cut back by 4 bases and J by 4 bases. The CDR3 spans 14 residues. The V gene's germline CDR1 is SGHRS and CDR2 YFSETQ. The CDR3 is CASSHGDRPDTQYF. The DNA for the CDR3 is TGCGCCAGCAGCCATGGGGACAGACCAGATACGCAGTATTTT.

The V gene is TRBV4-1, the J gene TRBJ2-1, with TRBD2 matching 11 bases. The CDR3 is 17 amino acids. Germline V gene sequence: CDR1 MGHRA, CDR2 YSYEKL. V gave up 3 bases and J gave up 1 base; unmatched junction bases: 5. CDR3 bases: TGCGCCAGCAGCCACACCAGACTAGCGGGGTCCTACAATGAGCAGTTCTTC. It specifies CASSHTRLAGSYNEQFF.

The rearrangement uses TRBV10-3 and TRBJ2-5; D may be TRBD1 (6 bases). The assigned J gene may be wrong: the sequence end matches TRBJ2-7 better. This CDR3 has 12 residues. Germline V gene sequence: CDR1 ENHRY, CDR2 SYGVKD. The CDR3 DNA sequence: TGTGCCATCAGTGTTGGGGGCCTCGAGCAGTACTTC. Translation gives CAISVGGLEQYF.

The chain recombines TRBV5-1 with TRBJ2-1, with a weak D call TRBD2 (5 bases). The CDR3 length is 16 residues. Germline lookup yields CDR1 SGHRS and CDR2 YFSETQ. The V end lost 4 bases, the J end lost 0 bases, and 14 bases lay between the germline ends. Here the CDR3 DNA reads TGCGCCAGCAGCCGGGGAATTGGGATCTCCTACAATGAGCAGTTCTTC. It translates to CASSRGIGISYNEQFF.

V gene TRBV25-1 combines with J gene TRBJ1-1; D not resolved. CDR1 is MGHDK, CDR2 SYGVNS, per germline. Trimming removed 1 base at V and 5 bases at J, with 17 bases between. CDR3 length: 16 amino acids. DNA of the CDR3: TGTGCCAGCAGTGAATTAACTGGGCCGGCTGGGACTGAAGCTTTCTTT. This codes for CASSELTGPAGTEAFF.

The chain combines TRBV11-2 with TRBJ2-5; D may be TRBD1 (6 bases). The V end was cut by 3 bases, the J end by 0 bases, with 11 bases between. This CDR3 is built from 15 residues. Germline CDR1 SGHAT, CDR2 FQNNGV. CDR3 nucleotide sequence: TGTGCCAGCAGCTTGCGACGGGACAACCAAGAGACCCAGTACTTC. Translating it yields CASSLRRDNQETQYF.

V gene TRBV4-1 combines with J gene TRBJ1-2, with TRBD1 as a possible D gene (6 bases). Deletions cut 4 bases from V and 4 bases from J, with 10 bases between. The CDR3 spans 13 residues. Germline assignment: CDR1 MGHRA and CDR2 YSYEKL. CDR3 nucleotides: TGCGCCAGCAGCCCGGACAGCCGCTATGGCTACACCTTC. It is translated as CASSPDSRYGYTF.

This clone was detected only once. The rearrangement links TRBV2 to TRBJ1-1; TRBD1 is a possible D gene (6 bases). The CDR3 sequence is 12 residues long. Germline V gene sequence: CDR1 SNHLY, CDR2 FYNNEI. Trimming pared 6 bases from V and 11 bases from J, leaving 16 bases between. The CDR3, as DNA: TGTGCCAGCAGCGGACAGACCCAAGAGGCTTTCTTT. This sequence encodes CASSGQTQEAFF. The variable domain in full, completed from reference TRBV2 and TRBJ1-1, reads EPEVTQTPSHQVTQMGQEVILRCVPISNHLYFYWYRQILGQKVEFLVSFYNNEISEKSEIFDDQFSVERPDGSNFTLKIRSTKLEDSAMYFCASSGQTQEAFFGQGTRLTVV.

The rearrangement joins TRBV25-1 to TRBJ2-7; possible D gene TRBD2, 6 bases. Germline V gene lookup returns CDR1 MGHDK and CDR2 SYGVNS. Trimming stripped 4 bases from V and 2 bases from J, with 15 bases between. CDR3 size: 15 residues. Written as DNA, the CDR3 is TGTGCCAGCAGTGGTCATAGTGGGAGGACCTACGAGCAGTACTTC. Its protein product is CASSGHSGRTYEQYF.

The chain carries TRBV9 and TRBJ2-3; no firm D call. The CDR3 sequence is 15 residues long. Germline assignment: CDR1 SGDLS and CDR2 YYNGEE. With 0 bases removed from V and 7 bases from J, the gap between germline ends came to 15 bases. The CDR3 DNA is TGTGCCAGCAGCGTAGACGGTCCCCGTGGGCATACGCAGTATTTT. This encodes CASSVDGPRGHTQYF.

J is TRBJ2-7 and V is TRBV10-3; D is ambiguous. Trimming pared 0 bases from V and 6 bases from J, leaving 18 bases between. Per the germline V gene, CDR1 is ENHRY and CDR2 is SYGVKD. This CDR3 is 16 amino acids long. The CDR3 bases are TGTGCCATCAGTGAGTCGATAAGTCAGTATAGGAGCGAGCAGTACTTC. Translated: CAISESISQYRSEQYF.

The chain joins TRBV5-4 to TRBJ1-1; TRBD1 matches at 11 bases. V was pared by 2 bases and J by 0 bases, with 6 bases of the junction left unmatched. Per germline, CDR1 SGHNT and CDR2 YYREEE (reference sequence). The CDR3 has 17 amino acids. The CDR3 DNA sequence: TGTGCCAGCAGCTTACGGACAGGGGGCTTTGTGAACACTGAAGCTTTCTTT. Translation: CASSLRTGGFVNTEAFF. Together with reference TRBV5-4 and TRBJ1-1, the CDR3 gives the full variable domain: ETGVTQSPTHLIKTRGQQVTLRCSSQSGHNTVSWYQQALGQGPQFIFQYYREEENGRGNFPPRFSGLQFPNYSSELNVNALELDDSALYLCASSLRTGGFVNTEAFFGQGTRLTVV.

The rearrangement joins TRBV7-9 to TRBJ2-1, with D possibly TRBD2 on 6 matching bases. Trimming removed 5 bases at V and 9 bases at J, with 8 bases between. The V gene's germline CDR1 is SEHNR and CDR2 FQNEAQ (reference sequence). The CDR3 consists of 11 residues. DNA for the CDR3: TGTGCCAGCAGCGTTAGCGGTGAGCAGTTCTTC. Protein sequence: CASSVSGEQFF.

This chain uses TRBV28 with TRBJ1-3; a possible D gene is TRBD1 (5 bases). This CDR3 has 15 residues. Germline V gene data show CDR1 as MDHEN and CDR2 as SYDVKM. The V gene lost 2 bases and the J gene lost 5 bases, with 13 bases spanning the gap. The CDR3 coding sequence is TGTGCCAGCAGTTTAATCCAGGGTGGTAGAAACACCATATATTTT. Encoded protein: CASSLIQGGRNTIYF. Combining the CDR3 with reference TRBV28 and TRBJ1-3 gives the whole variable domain DVKVTQSSRYLVKRTGEKVFLECVQDMDHENMFWYRQDPGLGLRLIYFSYDVKMKEKGDIPEGYSVSREKKERFSLILESASTNQTSMYLCASSLIQGGRNTIYFGEGSWLTVV.

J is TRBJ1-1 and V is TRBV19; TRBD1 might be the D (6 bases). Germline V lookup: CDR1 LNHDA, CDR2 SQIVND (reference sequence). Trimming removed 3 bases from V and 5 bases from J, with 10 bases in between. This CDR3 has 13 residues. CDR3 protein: CASSIWGQTEAFF. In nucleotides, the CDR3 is TGTGCCAGTAGTATTTGGGGGCAGACTGAAGCTTTCTTT. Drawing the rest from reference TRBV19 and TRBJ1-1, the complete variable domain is DGGITQSPKYLFRKEGQNVTLSCEQNLNHDAMYWYRQDPGQGLRLIYYSQIVNDFQKGDIAEGYSVSREKKESFPLTVTSAQKNPTAFYLCASSIWGQTEAFFGQGTRLTVV.

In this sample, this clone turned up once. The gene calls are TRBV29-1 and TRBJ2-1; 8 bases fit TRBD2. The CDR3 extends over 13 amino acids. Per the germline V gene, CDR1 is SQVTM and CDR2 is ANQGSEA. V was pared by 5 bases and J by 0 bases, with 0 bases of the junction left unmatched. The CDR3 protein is CSVSGSSYNEQFF. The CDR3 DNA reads TGCAGCGTTAGCGGGAGCTCCTACAATGAGCAGTTCTTC.

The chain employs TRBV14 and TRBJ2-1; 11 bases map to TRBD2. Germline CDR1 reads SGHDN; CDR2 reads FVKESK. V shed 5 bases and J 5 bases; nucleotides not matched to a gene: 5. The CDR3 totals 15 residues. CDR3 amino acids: CASSVLAGANNEQFF. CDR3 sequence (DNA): TGTGCCAGCAGCGTACTAGCGGGGGCGAACAATGAGCAGTTCTTC.

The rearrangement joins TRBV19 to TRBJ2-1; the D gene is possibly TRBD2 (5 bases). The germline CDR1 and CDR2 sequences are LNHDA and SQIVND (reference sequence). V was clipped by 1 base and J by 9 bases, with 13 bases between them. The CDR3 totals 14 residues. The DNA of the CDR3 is TGTGCCAGTAGTATAGGTGGGAGCTCGAGTGAGCAGTTCTTC. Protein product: CASSIGGSSSEQFF.

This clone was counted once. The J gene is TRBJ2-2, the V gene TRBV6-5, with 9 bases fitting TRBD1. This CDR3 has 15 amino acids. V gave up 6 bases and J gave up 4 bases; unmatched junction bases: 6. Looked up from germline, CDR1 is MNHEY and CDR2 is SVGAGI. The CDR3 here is CASRTGTGFTGELFF. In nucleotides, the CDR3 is TGTGCCAGCAGAACCGGGACAGGGTTCACCGGGGAGCTGTTTTTT.

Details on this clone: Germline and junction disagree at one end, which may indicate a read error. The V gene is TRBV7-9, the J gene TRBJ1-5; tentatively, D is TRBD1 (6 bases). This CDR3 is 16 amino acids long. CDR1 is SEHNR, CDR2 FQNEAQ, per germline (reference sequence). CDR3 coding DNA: TGTTCCAGCAGCCCGAGCCGGGGGGCCAGCAATCAGCCCCAGCATTTT. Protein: CSSSPSRGASNQPQHF.

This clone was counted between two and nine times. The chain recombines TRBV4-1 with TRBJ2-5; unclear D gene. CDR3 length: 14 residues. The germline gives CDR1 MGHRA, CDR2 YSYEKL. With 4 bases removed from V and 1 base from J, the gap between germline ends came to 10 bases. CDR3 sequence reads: CASSRAPTQETQYF. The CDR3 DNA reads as TGCGCCAGCAGCCGGGCCCCGACCCAAGAGACCCAGTACTTC.

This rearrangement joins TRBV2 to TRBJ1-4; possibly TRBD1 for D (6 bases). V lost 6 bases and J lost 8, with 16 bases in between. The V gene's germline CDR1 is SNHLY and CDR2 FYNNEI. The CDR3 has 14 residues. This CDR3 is CASSAPGTYEKLFF. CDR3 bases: TGTGCCAGCAGCGCTCCTGGGACATACGAAAAACTGTTTTTT.

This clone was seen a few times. The CDR3 loop is CAISETSVRQETQYF. The CDR3 nucleotides are TGTGCCATCAGTGAGACTAGCGTGAGGCAAGAGACCCAGTACTTC. The V gene is TRBV10-3, the J gene TRBJ2-5, with TRBD2 identical over 7 bases. This CDR3 has 15 residues. The trim removed 2 bases at V and 2 bases at J, leaving 5 bases unmatched. Germline V gene lookup returns CDR1 ENHRY and CDR2 SYGVKD.

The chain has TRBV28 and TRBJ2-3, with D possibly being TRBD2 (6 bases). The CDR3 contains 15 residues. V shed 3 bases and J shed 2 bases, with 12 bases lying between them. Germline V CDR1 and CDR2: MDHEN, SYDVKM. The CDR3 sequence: CASSFPSGYTDTQYF. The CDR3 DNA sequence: TGTGCCAGCAGTTTCCCCAGCGGGTACACAGATACGCAGTATTTT.